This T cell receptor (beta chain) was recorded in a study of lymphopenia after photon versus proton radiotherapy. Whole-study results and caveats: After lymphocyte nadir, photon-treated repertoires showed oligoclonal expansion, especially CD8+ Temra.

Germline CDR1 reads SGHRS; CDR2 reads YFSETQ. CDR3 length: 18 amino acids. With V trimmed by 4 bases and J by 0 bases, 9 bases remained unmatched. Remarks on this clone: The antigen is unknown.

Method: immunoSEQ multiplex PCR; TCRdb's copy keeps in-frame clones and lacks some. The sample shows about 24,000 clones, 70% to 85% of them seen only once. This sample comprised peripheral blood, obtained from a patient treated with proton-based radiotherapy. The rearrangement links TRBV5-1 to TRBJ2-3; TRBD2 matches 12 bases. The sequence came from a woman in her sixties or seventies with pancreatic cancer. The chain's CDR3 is CASSPASGTSGSTDTQYF. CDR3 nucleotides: TGCGCCAGCAGCCCCGCCTCGGGGACTAGCGGGAGCACAGATACGCAGTATTTT.